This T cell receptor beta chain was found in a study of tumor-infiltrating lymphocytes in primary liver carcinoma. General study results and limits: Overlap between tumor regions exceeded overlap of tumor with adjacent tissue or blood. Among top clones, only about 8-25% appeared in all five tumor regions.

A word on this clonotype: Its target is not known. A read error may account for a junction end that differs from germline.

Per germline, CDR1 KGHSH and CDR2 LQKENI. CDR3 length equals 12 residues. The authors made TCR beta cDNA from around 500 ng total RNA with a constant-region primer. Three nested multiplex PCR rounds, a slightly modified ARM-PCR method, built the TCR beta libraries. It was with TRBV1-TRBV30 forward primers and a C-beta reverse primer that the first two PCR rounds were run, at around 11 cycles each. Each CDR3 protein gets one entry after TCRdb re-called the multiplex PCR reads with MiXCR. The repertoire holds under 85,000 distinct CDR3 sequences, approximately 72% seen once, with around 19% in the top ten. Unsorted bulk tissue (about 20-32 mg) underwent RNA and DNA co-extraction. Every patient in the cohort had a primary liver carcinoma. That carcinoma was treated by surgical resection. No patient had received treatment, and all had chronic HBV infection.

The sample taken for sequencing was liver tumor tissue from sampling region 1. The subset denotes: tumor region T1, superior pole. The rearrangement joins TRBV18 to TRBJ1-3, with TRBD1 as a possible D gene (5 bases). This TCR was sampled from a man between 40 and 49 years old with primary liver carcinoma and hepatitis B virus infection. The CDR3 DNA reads TGTGCCAGCTCACCGAGGGACGGATCCCTCGGCTTT. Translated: CASSPRDGSLGF.